These T cell receptor beta chains were read from a single sample in a study of Graves' ophthalmopathy and Graves' hyperthyroidism. MiXCR, run by TCRdb on the multiplex PCR reads, gives a single entry per CDR3 protein. There are 200,000 to 250,000 distinct CDR3 sequences in the sample; around 42% occur only once, and more than 45% lies in the top ten. Sequencing input: peripheral blood. The origin of the receptors is an adult man with Graves' ophthalmopathy. The CDR3 runs from the conserved cysteine through the conserved F or W. D genes are given only for firm matches. Clone size is stated in some rows and not others, as once, few, many or a class when expanded.

abundance	d_gene	v_gene	j_gene	CDR3nt	CDR3aa
few	NA	TRBV12-3/TRBV12-4	TRBJ1-6	TGTGCCAGCTCTTCGGGAGCGGATTCACCCCTCCACTTT	CASSSGADSPLHF
NA	NA	TRBV20-1	TRBJ2-7	TGCAGTGCTAGAGATCGGCGATACGAGCAGTACTTC	CSARDRRYEQYF
NA	NA	TRBV4-2	TRBJ1-3	TGTGCCAGCAGTCAAAACACCATATATTTT	CASSQNTIYF
NA	NA	TRBV2	TRBJ2-7	TGTGCCAGCAGTGTCAGTCTAGATGGCGAGCAGTACTTC	CASSVSLDGEQYF
many	NA	TRBV29-1	TRBJ1-3	TGCAGCGTTGGGGGTGGCTCTGGAAACACCATATATTTT	CSVGGGSGNTIYF
NA	TRBD1	TRBV20-1	TRBJ2-7	TGCAGTGCTGCTACCGGGACAGGGAGCTACGAGCAGTACTTC	CSAATGTGSYEQYF
NA	NA	TRBV10-1	TRBJ2-2	TGCGCCAGCGGCAGCCTGAACACCGGGGAGCTGTTTTTT	CASGSLNTGELFF
NA	TRBD1	TRBV9	TRBJ2-5	TGTGCCAGCAGCGGAGGGACAGGGGGGCAAGAGACCCAGTACTTC	CASSGGTGGQETQYF
NA	NA	TRBV12-3/TRBV12-4	TRBJ1-1	TGTGCCAGCAGTTTAGTCGTCGGTGTGGGGGGGAACACTGAAGCTTTCTTT	CASSLVVGVGGNTEAFF
NA	NA	TRBV5-1	TRBJ1-1	TGCGCCAGCAGCTTCGGCCTTGAAGCTTTCTTT	CASSFGLEAFF
many	NA	TRBV24-1	TRBJ2-5	TGTGCCACCAGTGATTTTACTGGCACCCAAGAGACCCAGTACTTC	CATSDFTGTQETQYF
once	NA	TRBV20-1	TRBJ2-3	TGCAGTGCAAGGGGGATAACTGATACGCAGTATTTT	CSARGITDTQYF
NA	NA	TRBV7-9	TRBJ2-5	TGTGCCAGCAGTTTAGGGAGGATTAGGGAGACCCAGTACTTC	CASSLGRIRETQYF
NA	NA	TRBV9	TRBJ1-5	TGTGCCAGCAGCAACCGGGACTCTAATCAGCCCCAGCATTTT	CASSNRDSNQPQHF
few	NA	TRBV5-1	TRBJ1-5	TGCGCCAGCAGCTTGGCCGGGAACAGGGACCAGCCCCAGCATTTT	CASSLAGNRDQPQHF
NA	NA	TRBV27	TRBJ1-5	TGTGCCAGCAGTCCGCGGCAGCTCAGCAATCAGCCCCAGCATTTT	CASSPRQLSNQPQHF
few	NA	TRBV7-6	TRBJ2-2	TGTGCCAGCAGCTTGGCGGACTATAACACCGGGGAGCTGTTTTTT	CASSLADYNTGELFF
NA	NA	TRBV7-9	TRBJ2-6	TGTGCCAGCAGGCTACACCCAGGGTCTGGTGCCAACGTCCTGACTTTC	CASRLHPGSGANVLTF
NA	TRBD2	TRBV15	TRBJ2-5	TGTGCCACCAGCAGCGGTAGCGGGGGGGCGGAGACCCAGTACTTC	CATSSGSGGAETQYF
NA	TRBD1	TRBV29-1	TRBJ1-2	TGCAGCGTTGAAGAAGGAGGGACAGGGGCTTATGGCTACACCTTC	CSVEEGGTGAYGYTF
NA	TRBD2	TRBV12-3/TRBV12-4	TRBJ2-2	TGTGCCAGCAGCTCGGGAGGGACGACCACCGGGGAGCTGTTTTTT	CASSSGGTTTGELFF
few	TRBD2	TRBV9	TRBJ2-7	TGTGCCAGCAGCACCATTAGCGGGGGCCGTTACGAGCAGTACTTC	CASSTISGGRYEQYF
NA	NA	TRBV5-1	TRBJ1-2	TGCGCCAGCAGCTTGGCCGACAACCACTATGGCTACACCTTC	CASSLADNHYGYTF
few	NA	TRBV20-1	TRBJ2-5	TGCAGTGCTCACCAAGCTTGGGAGACCCAGTACTTC	CSAHQAWETQYF
NA	NA	TRBV20-1	TRBJ1-5	TGCAGTGCGGAGAGGGCGGGCTTTAGCAATCAGCCCCAGCATTTT	CSAERAGFSNQPQHF
NA	NA	TRBV5-1	TRBJ2-7	TGTGCCAGCAGCCTAGATCGGGTTCGGGGAGGCGAGCAGTACTTC	CASSLDRVRGGEQYF
NA	TRBD2	TRBV25-1	TRBJ2-1	TGTGCCAGCAGTGAATACAGCGGGGGTCATGAGCAGTTCTTC	CASSEYSGGHEQFF
NA	NA	TRBV7-8	TRBJ2-2	TGTGCCAGCAGCTTGACACGGACGAACACCGGGGAGCTGTTTTTT	CASSLTRTNTGELFF
few	NA	TRBV24-1	TRBJ1-5	TGTGCCACCCCCGGGGCTTTGAGCAATCAGCCCCAGCATTTT	CATPGALSNQPQHF
NA	TRBD2	TRBV4-1	TRBJ2-5	TGCGCCAGCAGCCAAGGCGCGACGGGAGGGGGGGAGACCCAGTACTTC	CASSQGATGGGETQYF
NA	NA	TRBV20-1	TRBJ2-5	TGCAGTGCTAGAGATCTGTTGCAGTCCTCAAAGACCCAGTACTTC	CSARDLLQSSKTQYF
NA	TRBD2	TRBV3-1	TRBJ2-7	TGTGCCAGCAGGAGGACTAGCGGGAGTTCTTACGAGCAGTACTTC	CASRRTSGSSYEQYF
NA	NA	TRBV7-2	TRBJ1-2	TGTGCCAGCAGCTCAACGGACGGATTTAACTATGGCTACACCTTC	CASSSTDGFNYGYTF
NA	NA	TRBV2	TRBJ1-2	TGTGCCAGCCAGGGGCGGACGAGGTATGGCTACACCTTC	CASQGRTRYGYTF
NA	TRBD1	TRBV12-3/TRBV12-4	TRBJ2-7	TGTGCCAGCAGTTTCTCCCGGGACAGGGGCCTCTACGAGCAGTACTTC	CASSFSRDRGLYEQYF
NA	TRBD1	TRBV3-1	TRBJ1-3	TGTGCCAGCAGCCAAGATGCAGGGGGAAGAACTGGAAACACCATATATTTT	CASSQDAGGRTGNTIYF
NA	NA	TRBV5-1	TRBJ1-1	TGCGCCAGCAGCTTGGGGCATACAGGTGGCACTGAAGCTTTCTTT	CASSLGHTGGTEAFF
NA	NA	TRBV9	TRBJ2-3	TGTGCCAGCAGTTTGTCCGCCACAGATACGCAGTATTTT	CASSLSATDTQYF
once	TRBD1	TRBV19	TRBJ2-5	TGTGCCAATAGGCAGGGACAGGGGGAGACCCAGTACTTC	CANRQGQGETQYF
NA	NA	TRBV19	TRBJ1-1	TGTGCCAGTAGTATGGGTTTCGGGGATATGAACACTGAAGCTTTCTTT	CASSMGFGDMNTEAFF
NA	NA	TRBV24-1	TRBJ1-5	TGTGCCAGCAGTTTGGAGGGGGGGGGGCATCAGCCCCAGCATTTT	CASSLEGGGHQPQHF
NA	NA	TRBV20-1	TRBJ2-2	TGCAGTGCCAGCAAACGGGACCGTGAGAACACCGGGGAGCTGTTTTTT	CSASKRDRENTGELFF
NA	NA	TRBV20-1	TRBJ1-5	TGCAGTGCTAGACTCCTACGGGGGGGGAATCAGCCCCAGCATTTT	CSARLLRGGNQPQHF
once	TRBD2	TRBV7-8	TRBJ2-5	TGTGCCAGCAGCTTATCCGGGAGGTTGGAGACCCAGTACTTC	CASSLSGRLETQYF
NA	TRBD1	TRBV11-1	TRBJ1-1	TGTGCCAGCAGCTCGATAAGGGGGCACGGTGAAGCTTTCTTT	CASSSIRGHGEAFF
once	NA	TRBV4-1	TRBJ2-2	TGCGCCAGCAGCCAAGCAAGGTCGGGGCTGTTTTTT	CASSQARSGLFF
NA	TRBD1	TRBV7-3	TRBJ2-5	TGTGCCAGCAGCTTTGGACAGGGCGGGCAAGAGACCCAGTACTTC	CASSFGQGGQETQYF
NA	TRBD1	TRBV7-2	TRBJ2-2	TGTGCCAGCAGCTTCCAGGGGGCGAAAGTCGGGGAGCTGTTTTTT	CASSFQGAKVGELFF
once	NA	TRBV10-3	TRBJ2-4	TGTGCCATCAGGCCCCTAGGGGAAGGCATTCAGTACTTC	CAIRPLGEGIQYF
NA	NA	TRBV7-6	TRBJ1-3	TGTGCCAGCAGTTTATCTCCCGGGACGGACTCTGGAAACACCATATATTTT	CASSLSPGTDSGNTIYF
NA	NA	TRBV19	TRBJ1-1	TGTGCCAGTAGAGACAGGTCGCTCGGAGCTTTCTTT	CASRDRSLGAFF
NA	NA	TRBV19	TRBJ1-1	TGTGCCAGTAGTATAGGGACGTCCGGCGGTGGTGAAGCTTTCTTT	CASSIGTSGGGEAFF
few	TRBD2	TRBV7-8	TRBJ2-2	TGTGCCAGCAGCTTCCTCCCGGGACTAGCGGGGGGGCCGGGCACCGGGGAGCTGTTTTTT	CASSFLPGLAGGPGTGELFF